A selection of T cell receptor beta chains follows, all from one sample in a study of T cells in Graves' hyperthyroidism and ophthalmopathy. MiXCR was run by TCRdb on the multiplex PCR reads, yielding one entry per CDR3 protein. This sample has over 200,000 distinct CDR3 sequences, with about 14% found just once. Sequencing input: blood. These receptors were collected from a woman between 35 and 50 years old with Graves' hyperthyroidism that later progressed to Graves' ophthalmopathy. CDR3s include the opening cysteine and the closing phenylalanine or tryptophan. D genes are given only for firm matches. A row's size may be missing; if present it is once, few, many or a size class.

>NA|TRBV28|NA|TRBJ1-2
TGTGCCAGCAGCTCCCCCCCCGATGCTAACTATGGCTACACCTTC
CASSSPPDANYGYTF
>many|TRBV15|NA|TRBJ1-1
TGTGCCACCAGCAGAGACATCGGCGCTGAAGCTTTCTTT
CATSRDIGAEAFF
>NA|TRBV7-9|NA|TRBJ2-1
TGTGCCAGCAGCTTAGGGGTTATGGTGCAGGGAATAGGGTATGAGCAGTTCTTC
CASSLGVMVQGIGYEQFF
>NA|TRBV7-9|NA|TRBJ2-5
TGTGCCAGCATCTTCGCGACCGACCAAGAGACCCAGTACTTC
CASIFATDQETQYF
>many|TRBV2|NA|TRBJ2-1
TGTGCCAGCAGTGCCCACGAGGGGGCCTACAATGAGCAGTTCTTC
CASSAHEGAYNEQFF
>many|TRBV29-1|NA|TRBJ2-7
TGCAGCGCCCTAGGGGGGGCAGGCTCCTACGAGCAGTACTTC
CSALGGAGSYEQYF
>many|TRBV28|TRBD1|TRBJ2-1
TGTGCCAGCAGTTTATCTGGGACAGGGCGCCGTGAGCAGTTCTTC
CASSLSGTGRREQFF
>NA|TRBV3-1|NA|TRBJ1-1
TGTGCCAGCAGCCAAGTCTTTACCGCTGAAGCTTTCTTT
CASSQVFTAEAFF
>many|TRBV28|NA|TRBJ1-1
TGTGCCAGCAGTTCAAACAGGATCATGAACACTGAAGCTTTCTTT
CASSSNRIMNTEAFF
>many|TRBV5-1|NA|TRBJ1-1
TGCGCCAGCAGCCTGGCCTTAGGGGGATCGGACACTGAAGCTTTCTTT
CASSLALGGSDTEAFF
>NA|TRBV6-1|NA|TRBJ1-5
TGTGCCAGCAGTGATCGCCAGGTCGGGCAGCCCCAGCATTTT
CASSDRQVGQPQHF
>many|TRBV15|NA|TRBJ2-1
TGTGCCACCAGCAGAGACTACAACAATGAGCAGTTCTTC
CATSRDYNNEQFF
>many|TRBV6-5|NA|TRBJ2-1
TGTGCCAGCAGTTACTCGACGGAAGGTGAGCAGTTCTTC
CASSYSTEGEQFF
>many|TRBV19|NA|TRBJ2-7
TGTGCCAGTAGTATGGGACACTTATACGAGCAGTACTTC
CASSMGHLYEQYF
>few|TRBV18|TRBD1|TRBJ2-7
TGTGCCAGCTCACCACGGAGAGACAGGGCATACGAGCAGTACTTC
CASSPRRDRAYEQYF
>NA|TRBV2|TRBD2|TRBJ2-3
TGTGCCAGCAGCTCCATAACTAGCGGGTTCTTTAGCACAGATACGCAGTATTTT
CASSSITSGFFSTDTQYF
>NA|TRBV4-2|NA|TRBJ2-3
TGTGCCAGCAGTCAAAACCGGGACTTATCAGATACGCAGTATTTT
CASSQNRDLSDTQYF
>many|TRBV19|TRBD1|TRBJ1-6
TGTGCCAGTAGTGTGACAGGGGAGAGGTCACCCCTCCACTTT
CASSVTGERSPLHF
>many|TRBV30|NA|TRBJ2-3
TGTGCCTCGCTTTTCGGGTTCACAGATACGCAGTATTTT
CASLFGFTDTQYF
>many|TRBV9|NA|TRBJ1-5
TGTGCCAGCAGCTTCGGAGGGGGGGCGGATCAGCCCCAGCATTTT
CASSFGGGADQPQHF
>many|TRBV6-6|NA|TRBJ2-2
TGTGCCAGCAGTTACTCGGGCCTACCAGACACCGGGGAGCTGTTTTTT
CASSYSGLPDTGELFF
>NA|TRBV10-1|NA|TRBJ2-7
TGCGCCAGCAGTGAATCGCGCTCCTACGAGCAGTACTTC
CASSESRSYEQYF
>many|TRBV12-3/TRBV12-4|NA|TRBJ1-1
TGTGCCAGCAGTTTATGGGGGGGGGAGGGGGGGACTGAAGCTTTCTTT
CASSLWGGEGGTEAFF
>many|TRBV5-1|TRBD1|TRBJ2-5
TGCGCCAGCAGCTTGGCCACGACAGGGTGGCGGGAGACCCAGTACTTC
CASSLATTGWRETQYF
>many|TRBV9|TRBD2|TRBJ2-1
TGTGCCAGCAGCGTAGTCGGACTAGCGGGTCACTACAATGAGCAGTTCTTC
CASSVVGLAGHYNEQFF
>many|TRBV12-3/TRBV12-4|NA|TRBJ1-4
TGTGCCAGCACCTCGTATGGTGCAACTAATGAAAAACTGTTTTTT
CASTSYGATNEKLFF
>NA|TRBV7-8|TRBD1|TRBJ2-7
TGTGCCAGCAGCTTAGCGGGCCCGGGACAGGGGACCCACGAGCAGTACTTC
CASSLAGPGQGTHEQYF
>many|TRBV10-1|TRBD1|TRBJ2-5
TGCGCCAGCAACGGACAGGGGGAAGAGACCCAGTACTTC
CASNGQGEETQYF
>many|TRBV6-1|TRBD1|TRBJ2-5
TGTGCCAGCAGCGCCACTCGACAGGGGCCGAATCAAGAGACCCAGTACTTC
CASSATRQGPNQETQYF
>NA|TRBV18|NA|TRBJ2-2
TGTGCCAGCTCACCACCCCTGAACACCGGGGAGCTGTTTTTT
CASSPPLNTGELFF
>many|TRBV19|NA|TRBJ2-1
TGTGCCAGTAGTGCCGAATTTTACAATGAGCAGTTCTTC
CASSAEFYNEQFF
>NA|TRBV28|NA|TRBJ2-6
TGTGCCAGCACCGAAAGCGACTGGCTCTCTGGGGCCAACGTCCTGACTTTC
CASTESDWLSGANVLTF
>NA|TRBV7-9|TRBD1|TRBJ2-4
TGTGCCAGCAGCTTAGCGTACAGGGGGGCCAAAAACATTCAGTACTTC
CASSLAYRGAKNIQYF
>many|TRBV28|NA|TRBJ1-2
TGTGCCAGCAGAACGATTGCCACGGGGTATGGCTACACCTTC
CASRTIATGYGYTF
>many|TRBV3-1|NA|TRBJ1-1
TGTGCCAGCAGCCCTAGTGGGGACACTGAAGCTTTCTTT
CASSPSGDTEAFF
>many|TRBV3-1|TRBD2|TRBJ2-2
TGTGCCAGCAGCCTCAGATGGACTAGCGTCACCGGGGAGCTGTTTTTT
CASSLRWTSVTGELFF